This TCR beta chain is from a study of CD8+CD57+ T cells in acquired aplastic anemia. The study profiled TCR beta VDJ and CDR3 using genomic DNA as template. TCRdb ran MiXCR on the reads and lists one entry per CDR3 protein. The sample lists about 190,000 distinct CDR3 sequences; around 59% were seen once. General study findings and limits: Patients and controls had CD8+ Simpson's diversity values that were not significantly distinct.

The CDR3 has 15 amino acids. Germline CDR1 reads SGHRS; CDR2 reads YFSETQ. A remark on this clonotype: Antigen: not known. One end of the junction varies from germline; a read error may be responsible.

Sequencing input: sorted CD4+, CD8+, or CD8+CD57+ T cells (not recorded which) from PBMCs. This TCR derives from a human donor in good health, serving as a control. The V and J genes are TRBV5-1 and TRBJ1-6; D is perhaps TRBD1 (6 bases). The CDR3 sequence: CAGSFGQPYNSPLHF. The DNA of the CDR3 is TGCGCCGGCAGCTTCGGACAGCCCTATAATTCACCCCTCCACTTT.